The 17 T cell receptor beta chains presented below share a single source sample, sequenced in a study of cytomegalovirus exposure and HLA in healthy donors. With 60 Vbeta and 13 Jbeta primers, the PCR was carried out. Profiling relied on immunoSEQ multiplex PCR, and the TCRdb table lists in-frame clones only, not all of them. The sample contains over 130,000 clones, 60% to 85% of which appear only once. Sequences were obtained from PBMCs. Receptors originate from a man between 45 and 60 years old in good health and CMV-seropositive.

CDR3 protein: CASRWSRVGHEQYF. The CDR3 DNA sequence: TGTGCCAGCAGGTGGTCCAGGGTGGGCCACGAGCAGTACTTC. The rearrangement links TRBV27 to TRBJ2-7, with D tentatively TRBD1 (5 bases). Deletions cut 6 bases from V and 5 bases from J, with 17 bases between. This CDR3 contains 14 residues. Looked up from germline, CDR1 is MNHEY and CDR2 is SMNVEV (reference sequence).

The rearrangement joins TRBV6-5 to TRBJ2-2; weak D call: TRBD2 (6 bases). This CDR3 spans 13 amino acids. V lost 11 bases and J 3 bases, leaving 13 bases between the germline ends. Germline V CDR1 and CDR2: MNHEY, SVGAGI. CDR3 sequence reads: CAAGSRDTGELFF. The CDR3 DNA sequence: TGTGCCGCGGGGAGTAGGGACACCGGGGAGCTGTTTTTT.

The chain couples TRBV15 to TRBJ2-5; a possible D gene is TRBD2 (6 bases). The J call is uncertain, as TRBJ2-7 better fits the DNA end. Germline V lookup: CDR1 LNHNV, CDR2 YYDKDF (reference sequence). This CDR3 spans 15 amino acids. This CDR3 reads CATSRGGLSSYEQYF. The CDR3 nucleotides are TGTGCCACCAGCAGAGGAGGACTAAGCTCCTACGAGCAGTACTTC.

V usage is TRBV11-2 and J usage is TRBJ2-2, with 9 bases fitting TRBD2. Unmatched junction bases numbered 7, after V lost 3 bases and J lost 8 bases. CDR3 length: 15 residues. CDR1 is SGHAT, CDR2 FQNNGV, per germline. The CDR3 here is CASSFLFSGSGELFF. The CDR3 DNA reads as TGTGCCAGCAGCTTCCTTTTTAGCGGGAGTGGGGAGCTGTTTTTT.

This chain's CDR3 is CASSDPDYQPQHF. CDR3 DNA: TGTGCCAGCAGTGACCCGGACTATCAGCCCCAGCATTTT. This chain links TRBV6-1 with TRBJ1-5; no reliable D call. CDR1 is MNHNS and CDR2 is SASEGT in the germline V gene. This CDR3 comprises 13 residues. The ends were cut back, 3 bases at V and 5 bases at J, with 8 bases in the middle.

The genes are TRBV19 and TRBJ1-1; unclear D gene. V dropped 6 bases and J dropped 1 base, with 18 bases sitting between them. Germline lookup yields CDR1 LNHDA and CDR2 SQIVND (reference sequence). This CDR3 has 16 amino acids. The CDR3 nucleotides read TGTGCCAGTAGCTCACTCGCGGAGGGAGGGAACACTGAAGCTTTCTTT. Translated: CASSSLAEGGNTEAFF.

This rearrangement joins TRBV29-1 to TRBJ2-7, with TRBD2 matching over 10 bases. This CDR3 comprises 15 residues. After removal of 0 bases from V and 2 bases from J, the junction contained 4 bases not matched to a gene. Germline CDR1 reads SQVTM; CDR2 reads ANQGSEA. The CDR3 protein is CSVEDPSGRAYEQYF. The CDR3 bases are TGCAGCGTTGAAGATCCCAGCGGGAGGGCCTACGAGCAGTACTTC.

This clone was counted a few times. The chain combines TRBV5-1 with TRBJ1-5; D gene uncertain. Per germline, CDR1 SGHRS and CDR2 YFSETQ. Trimming pared 0 bases from V and 4 bases from J, leaving 5 bases between. This CDR3 spans 13 amino acids. The CDR3 reads CASSLAGNQPQHF. DNA of the CDR3: TGCGCCAGCAGCTTGGCAGGAAATCAGCCCCAGCATTTT.

The chain joins TRBV6-6 to TRBJ1-5; perhaps TRBD1 as D (6 bases). Germline V lookup: CDR1 MNHNY, CDR2 SVGAGI (reference sequence). V was trimmed by 1 base and J by 0 bases, leaving 10 bases between them. The CDR3 is 16 residues long. CDR3 bases: TGTGCCAGCAGTTACTTTGGCAGGGGTAGCAATCAGCCCCAGCATTTT. It yields the protein CASSYFGRGSNQPQHF.

This rearrangement joins TRBV19 to TRBJ1-3; TRBD1 matches 9 bases. This CDR3 comprises 14 residues. From germline, CDR1 is LNHDA and CDR2 SQIVND (reference sequence). V was clipped by 6 bases and J by 4 bases; unmatched bases: 4. The CDR3 nucleotides are TGTGCCAGTAGACGGACAGGGGAAGGAAACACCATATATTTT. Its translation: CASRRTGEGNTIYF.

The CDR3, as DNA: TGTGCCAGTAGCCACAGGGGTAGCAATCAGCCCCAGCATTTT. Translated: CASSHRGSNQPQHF. The chain employs TRBV19 and TRBJ1-5; 7 bases agree with TRBD1. This CDR3 spans 14 amino acids. V was clipped by 6 bases and J by 0 bases; unmatched bases: 2. Germline lookup yields CDR1 LNHDA and CDR2 SQIVND (reference sequence).

The V call is TRBV29-1, the J call TRBJ1-1; 9 nucleotides match TRBD1. CDR3 length equals 12 residues. Germline-derived CDR1 and CDR2 are SQVTM and ANQGSEA. V was clipped by 7 bases and J by 5 bases; unmatched bases: 5. The CDR3: CSGRQGETEAFF. As DNA, the CDR3 is TGCAGCGGTAGACAGGGGGAGACTGAAGCTTTCTTT.

V usage is TRBV7-9 and J usage is TRBJ2-5, with a tentative D call TRBD2 (6 bases). V dropped 1 base and J dropped 2 bases, with 14 bases sitting between them. CDR3 length equals 16 residues. The germline V gene has CDR1 SEHNR and CDR2 FQNEAQ (reference sequence). CDR3 bases: TGTGCCAGCAGCTTAGTTCGGGAGAGGCCACAAGAGACCCAGTACTTC. It specifies CASSLVRERPQETQYF. The full variable domain, in which reference TRBV7-9 and TRBJ2-5 provide the parts outside the CDR3, is DTGVSQNPRHKITKRGQNVTFRCDPISEHNRLYWYRQTLGQGPEFLTYFQNEAQLEKSRLLSDRFSAERPKGSFSTLEIQRTEQGDSAMYLCASSLVRERPQETQYFGPGTRLLVL.

The chain employs TRBV7-9 and TRBJ2-1; 7 bases are shared with TRBD1. J gave up 10 bases and V 4 bases, and 4 bases lay outside the gene matches. Germline V gene data show CDR1 as SEHNR and CDR2 as FQNEAQ (reference sequence). The CDR3 is 12 amino acids. The CDR3 is CASSSTGYEQFF. CDR3 nucleotides: TGTGCCAGCAGCTCGACAGGGTACGAGCAGTTCTTC.

The chain employs TRBV19 and TRBJ2-7; 8 bases map to TRBD2. The CDR3 sequence is 15 residues long. With V trimmed by 7 bases and J by 0 bases, 8 bases remained unmatched. The V gene's germline CDR1 is LNHDA and CDR2 SQIVND (reference sequence). The CDR3 sequence is CASTQAGAASYEQYF. The CDR3 DNA reads TGTGCCAGTACCCAAGCGGGAGCAGCCTCCTACGAGCAGTACTTC.

The V call is TRBV18, the J call TRBJ2-3, with 7 bases identical to TRBD2. V dropped 3 bases and J dropped 6; count of bases not matched to a gene: 9. CDR3 length: 15 amino acids. Per germline, CDR1 KGHSH and CDR2 LQKENI. CDR3 nucleotides: TGTGCCAGCTCACCCCGCGCGGGAGTGACTGATACGCAGTATTTT. This gives the protein CASSPRAGVTDTQYF.

The CDR3 DNA reads as TGCGCCAGCAGCACGACAGGCCGGCTTAGAGATGGCTACACCTTC. It encodes CASSTTGRLRDGYTF. The chain joins TRBV5-1 to TRBJ1-2; TRBD1 might be the D (6 bases). V shed 4 bases and J shed 6 bases, with 19 bases lying between them. Germline V gene sequence: CDR1 SGHRS, CDR2 YFSETQ. The CDR3 contains 15 residues.